This TCR beta chain came from a study of cytomegalovirus exposure and HLA in healthy donors. This clone was found a few times. PCR employed 60 Vbeta and 13 Jbeta primers. Assay: immunoSEQ multiplex PCR; the TCRdb copy retains only in-frame clones and omits some. The repertoire holds over 200,000 clones, with about 80% as singletons. The sequenced sample consisted of PBMCs. The clonotype was recovered from a woman aged 40 to 50 in good health and CMV-seropositive.

CDR3 protein: CASSRSGGARETQYF. CDR3 DNA: TGTGCCAGCAGCCGGAGCGGGGGGGCACGGGAGACCCAGTACTTC. The chain recombines TRBV7-2 with TRBJ2-5; 10 bases align to TRBD2. This CDR3 is 15 amino acids long. Germline V gene lookup returns CDR1 SGHTA and CDR2 FQGNSA. V was clipped by 5 bases and J by 5 bases; unmatched bases: 8.